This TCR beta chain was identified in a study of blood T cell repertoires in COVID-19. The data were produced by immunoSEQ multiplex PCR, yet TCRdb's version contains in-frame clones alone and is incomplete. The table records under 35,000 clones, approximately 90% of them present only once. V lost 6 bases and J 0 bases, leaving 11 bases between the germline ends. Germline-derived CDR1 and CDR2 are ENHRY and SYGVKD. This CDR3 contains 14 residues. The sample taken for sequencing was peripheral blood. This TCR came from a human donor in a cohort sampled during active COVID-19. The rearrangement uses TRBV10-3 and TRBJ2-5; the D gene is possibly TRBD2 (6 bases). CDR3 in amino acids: CAIRGGENQETQYF. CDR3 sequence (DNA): TGTGCCATCAGGGGCGGGGAAAACCAAGAGACCCAGTACTTC.